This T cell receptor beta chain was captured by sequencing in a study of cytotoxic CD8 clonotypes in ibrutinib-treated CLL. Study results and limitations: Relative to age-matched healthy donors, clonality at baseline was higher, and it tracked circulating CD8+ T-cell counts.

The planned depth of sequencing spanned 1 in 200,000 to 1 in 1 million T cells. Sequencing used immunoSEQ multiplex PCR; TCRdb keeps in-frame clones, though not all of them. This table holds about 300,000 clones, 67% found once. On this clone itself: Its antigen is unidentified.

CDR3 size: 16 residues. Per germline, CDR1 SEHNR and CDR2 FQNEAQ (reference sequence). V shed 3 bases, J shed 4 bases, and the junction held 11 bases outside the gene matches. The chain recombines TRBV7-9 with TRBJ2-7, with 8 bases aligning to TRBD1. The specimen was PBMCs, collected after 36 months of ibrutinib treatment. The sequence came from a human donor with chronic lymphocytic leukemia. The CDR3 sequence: CASSLTGEYALYEQYF. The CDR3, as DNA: TGTGCCAGCAGCTTGACAGGGGAATATGCCCTTTACGAGCAGTACTTC. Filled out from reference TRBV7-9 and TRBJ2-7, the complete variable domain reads DTGVSQNPRHKITKRGQNVTFRCDPISEHNRLYWYRQTLGQGPEFLTYFQNEAQLEKSRLLSDRFSAERPKGSFSTLEIQRTEQGDSAMYLCASSLTGEYALYEQYFGPGTRLTVT.